The clone carrying this T cell receptor beta chain is large. Each CDR3 protein gets one entry after TCRdb re-called the 5' RACE reads with MiXCR. This sample has 510 or so distinct CDR3 sequences, with 8% to 9.5% found just once. For 6 days, PBMCs labeled with CFSE were cultured with peptide pools at roughly 1 ug/mL each. Live CD56-CD19-CD16-CD3+CD4+ cells with low CFSE were sorted unfixed as proliferating CD4 T cells. Trimming cost V 1 base and J 2 bases, with 11 bases left between them. CDR1 is LGHNA, CDR2 YSLEER, per germline. The CDR3 runs 15 residues. The sample belongs to a study of Japanese encephalitis immunity and Zika vaccine responses. The wider study: Three 5.0 ug doses of alum-adjuvanted ZPIV were given at weeks 0, 4, 28. General study results and limits: No similarity appeared between individuals, suggesting no public TCRs. In JEV-pre-vaccinated donors, repertoire richness of conserved-ZIKV-epitope-responsive CD4 T cells significantly decreased after ZPIV.

The material was antigen-activated CD4+ T cells from blood, cultured, obtained during a Zika inactivated vaccine study. This chain joins TRBV4-3 and TRBJ1-2; D gene uncertain. This TCR derives from an adult woman who received an inactivated Zika virus vaccine. The CDR3 here is CASSQGGADNYGYTF. CDR3 coding DNA: TGCGCCAGCAGCCAAGGCGGCGCGGACAACTATGGCTACACCTTC.